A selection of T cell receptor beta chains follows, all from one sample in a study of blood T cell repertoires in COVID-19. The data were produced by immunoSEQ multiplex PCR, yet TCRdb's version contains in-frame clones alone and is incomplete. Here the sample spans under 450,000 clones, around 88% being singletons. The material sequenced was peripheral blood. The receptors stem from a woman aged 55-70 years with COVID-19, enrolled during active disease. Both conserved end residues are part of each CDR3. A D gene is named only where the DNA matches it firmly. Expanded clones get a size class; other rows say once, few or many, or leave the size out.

CASSPGASTDTQYF,TGTGCCAGCTCACCCGGAGCTAGCACAGATACGCAGTATTTT,.,.,TRBV18,TRBJ2-3
CASSRGTGTDNEQFF,TGCGCCAGCAGCCGCGGGACAGGGACGGACAATGAGCAGTTCTTC,.,TRBD1,TRBV4-3,TRBJ2-1
CASSQDRASGGASNEQFF,TGTGCCAGCAGCCAAGATAGGGCTAGCGGGGGGGCATCCAATGAGCAGTTCTTC,.,TRBD2,TRBV4-2,TRBJ2-1
CASRRTSGSTDTQYF,TGTGCCAGTAGGAGGACTAGCGGTAGCACAGATACGCAGTATTTT,once,TRBD2,TRBV19,TRBJ2-3
CASSYTTGSPGELFF,TGTGCCAGCAGCTACACCACAGGGTCTCCCGGGGAGCTGTTTTTT,.,.,TRBV7-6,TRBJ2-2
CSSPRGDYGYTF,TGCAGCTCCCCACGGGGGGACTATGGCTACACCTTC,few,.,TRBV29-1,TRBJ1-2
CASSPPVVSEQFF,TGCGCCAGCAGCCCCCCGGTTGTGAGTGAGCAGTTCTTC,.,.,TRBV5-1,TRBJ2-1
CASSQEEQVKMPYNEQFF,TGCGCCAGCAGCCAAGAGGAGCAAGTCAAGATGCCCTACAATGAGCAGTTCTTC,.,.,TRBV4-1,TRBJ2-1
CASGLSPRRDSPLHF,TGTGCTAGTGGTTTGTCCCCCAGGAGGGATTCACCCCTCCACTTT,.,.,TRBV12-5,TRBJ1-6
CASSLGLAGYNEQFF,TGCGCCAGCAGCTTGGGGCTAGCAGGTTACAATGAGCAGTTCTTC,.,.,TRBV5-1,TRBJ2-1
CASSSYTDTQYF,TGTGCCAGCAGCTCTTACACAGATACGCAGTATTTT,few,.,TRBV7-2,TRBJ2-3